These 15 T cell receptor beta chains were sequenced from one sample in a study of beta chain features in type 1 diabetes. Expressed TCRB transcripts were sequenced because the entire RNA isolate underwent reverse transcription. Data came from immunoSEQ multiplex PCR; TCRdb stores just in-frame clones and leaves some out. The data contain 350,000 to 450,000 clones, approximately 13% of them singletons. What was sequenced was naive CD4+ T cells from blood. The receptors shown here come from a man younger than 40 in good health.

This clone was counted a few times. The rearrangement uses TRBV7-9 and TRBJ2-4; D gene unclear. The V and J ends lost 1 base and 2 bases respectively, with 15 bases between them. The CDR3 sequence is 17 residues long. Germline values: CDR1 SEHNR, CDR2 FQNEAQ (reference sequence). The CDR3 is CASSLDSPLKSKNIQYF. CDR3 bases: TGTGCCAGCAGCTTAGACAGTCCCTTGAAGTCCAAAAACATTCAGTACTTC.

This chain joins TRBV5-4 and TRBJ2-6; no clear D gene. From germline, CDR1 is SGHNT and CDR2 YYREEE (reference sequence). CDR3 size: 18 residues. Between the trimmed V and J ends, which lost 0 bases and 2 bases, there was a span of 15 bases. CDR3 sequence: CASSLVGRLKPGANVLTF. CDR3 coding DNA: TGTGCCAGCAGCTTGGTGGGCAGGTTAAAGCCTGGGGCCAACGTCCTGACTTTC.

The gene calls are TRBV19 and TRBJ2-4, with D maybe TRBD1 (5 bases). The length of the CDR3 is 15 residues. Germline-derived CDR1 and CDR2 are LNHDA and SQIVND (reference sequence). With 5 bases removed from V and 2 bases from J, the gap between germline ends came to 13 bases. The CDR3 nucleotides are TGTGCCAGTAGTTTCCAGACAGTGCCCAAAAACATTCAGTACTTC. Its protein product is CASSFQTVPKNIQYF.

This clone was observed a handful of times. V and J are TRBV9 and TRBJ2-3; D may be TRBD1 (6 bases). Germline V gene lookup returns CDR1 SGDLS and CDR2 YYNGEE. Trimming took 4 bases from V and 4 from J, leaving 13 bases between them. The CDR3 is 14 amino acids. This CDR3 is CASSTRGFADTQYF. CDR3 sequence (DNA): TGTGCCAGCAGCACCAGGGGTTTCGCAGATACGCAGTATTTT.

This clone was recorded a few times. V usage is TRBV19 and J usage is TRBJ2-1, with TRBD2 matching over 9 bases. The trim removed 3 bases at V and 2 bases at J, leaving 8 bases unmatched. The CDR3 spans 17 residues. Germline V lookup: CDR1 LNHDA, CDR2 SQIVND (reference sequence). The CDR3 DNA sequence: TGTGCCAGTAGTATTCCCAAGACTAGCGGAGCCTACAATGAGCAGTTCTTC. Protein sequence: CASSIPKTSGAYNEQFF. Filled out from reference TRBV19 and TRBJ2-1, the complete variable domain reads DGGITQSPKYLFRKEGQNVTLSCEQNLNHDAMYWYRQDPGQGLRLIYYSQIVNDFQKGDIAEGYSVSREKKESFPLTVTSAQKNPTAFYLCASSIPKTSGAYNEQFFGPGTRLTVL.

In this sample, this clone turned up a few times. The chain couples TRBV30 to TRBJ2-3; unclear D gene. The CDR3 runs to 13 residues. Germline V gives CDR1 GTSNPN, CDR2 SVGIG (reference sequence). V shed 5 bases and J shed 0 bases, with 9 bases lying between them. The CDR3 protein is CAWGTDSTDTQYF. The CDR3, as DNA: TGTGCCTGGGGAACGGACAGCACAGATACGCAGTATTTT.

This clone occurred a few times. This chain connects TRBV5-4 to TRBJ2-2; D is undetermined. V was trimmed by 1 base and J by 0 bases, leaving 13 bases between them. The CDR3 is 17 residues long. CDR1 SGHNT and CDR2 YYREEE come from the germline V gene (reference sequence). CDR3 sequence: CASSLWMGGANTGELFF. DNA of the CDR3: TGTGCCAGCAGCTTGTGGATGGGCGGAGCGAACACCGGGGAGCTGTTTTTT.

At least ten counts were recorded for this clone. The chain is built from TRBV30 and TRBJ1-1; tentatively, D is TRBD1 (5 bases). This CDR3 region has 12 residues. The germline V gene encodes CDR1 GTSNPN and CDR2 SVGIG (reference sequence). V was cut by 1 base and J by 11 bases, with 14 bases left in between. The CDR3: CAWSEGRRGAFF. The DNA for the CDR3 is TGTGCCTGGAGTGAGGGGCGGAGGGGTGCTTTCTTT.

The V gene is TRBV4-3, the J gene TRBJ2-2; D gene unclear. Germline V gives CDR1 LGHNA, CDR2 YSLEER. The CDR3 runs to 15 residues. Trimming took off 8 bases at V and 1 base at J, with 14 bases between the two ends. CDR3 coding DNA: TGCGCCAGCCAAATAAACGTACTGAACACCGGGGAGCTGTTTTTT. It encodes CASQINVLNTGELFF.

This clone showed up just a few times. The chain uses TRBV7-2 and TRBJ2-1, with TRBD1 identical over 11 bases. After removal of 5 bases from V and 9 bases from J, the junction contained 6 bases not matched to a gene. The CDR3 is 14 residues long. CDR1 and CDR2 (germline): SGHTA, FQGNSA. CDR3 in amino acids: CASSVDRGHVEQFF. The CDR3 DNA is TGTGCCAGCAGCGTGGACAGGGGGCATGTTGAGCAGTTCTTC.

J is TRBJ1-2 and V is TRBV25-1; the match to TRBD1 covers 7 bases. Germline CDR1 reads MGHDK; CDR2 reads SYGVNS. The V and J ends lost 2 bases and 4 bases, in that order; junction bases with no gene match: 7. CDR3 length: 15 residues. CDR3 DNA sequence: TGTGCCAGCAGTGAACCGAGACAGGGATCCTATGGCTACACCTTC. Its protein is CASSEPRQGSYGYTF.

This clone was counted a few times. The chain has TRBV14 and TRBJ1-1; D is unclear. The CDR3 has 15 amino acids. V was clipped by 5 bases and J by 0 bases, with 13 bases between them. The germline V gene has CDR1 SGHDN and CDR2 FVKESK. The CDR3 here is CASSDTGAMNTEAFF. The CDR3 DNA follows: TGTGCCAGCAGCGACACGGGAGCCATGAACACTGAAGCTTTCTTT.

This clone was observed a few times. The chain's CDR3 is CSGVLGGARNEQFF. The CDR3 DNA reads as TGCAGCGGGGTTTTGGGGGGCGCACGTAATGAGCAGTTCTTC. V is TRBV29-1 and J is TRBJ2-1; D is perhaps TRBD1 or TRBD2 (6 bases each). The CDR3 is made up of 14 amino acids. V was shortened by 7 bases and J by 7 bases, with 20 bases between the two germline ends. The germline V gene encodes CDR1 SQVTM and CDR2 ANQGSEA.

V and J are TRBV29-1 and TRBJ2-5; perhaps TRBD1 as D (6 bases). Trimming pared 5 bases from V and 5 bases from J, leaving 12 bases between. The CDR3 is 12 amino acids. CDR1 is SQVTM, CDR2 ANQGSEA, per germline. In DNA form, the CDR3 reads TGCAGCGTTCGACAGGAATGGGAGACCCAGTACTTC. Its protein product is CSVRQEWETQYF. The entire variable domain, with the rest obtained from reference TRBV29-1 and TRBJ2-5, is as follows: SAVISQKPSRDICQRGTSLTIQCQVDSQVTMMFWYRQQPGQSLTLIATANQGSEATYESGFVIDKFPISRPNLTFSTLTVSNMSPEDSSIYLCSVRQEWETQYFGPGTRLLVL.

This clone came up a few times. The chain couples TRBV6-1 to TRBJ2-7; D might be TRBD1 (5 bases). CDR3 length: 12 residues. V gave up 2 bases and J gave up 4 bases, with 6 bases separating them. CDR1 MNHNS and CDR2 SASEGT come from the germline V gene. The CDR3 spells CASSETGYEQYF. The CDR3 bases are TGTGCCAGCAGTGAAACAGGATACGAGCAGTACTTC.